Described below is a single T cell receptor (beta chain) sequence and its context. What it binds is not known. The identical CDR3 is also encoded by other nucleotide sequences in the sample. V dropped 3 bases and J dropped 1 base, with 8 bases sitting between them. CDR1 is MDHEN and CDR2 is SYDVKM in the germline V gene. The CDR3 extends over 14 amino acids. Repertoires were generated with immunoSEQ multiplex PCR, while TCRdb's copy carries only in-frame clones and drops some. The sample lists roughly 4,000 clones, around 77% occurring once. This entry belongs to a study of PD-1 blockade in classical Hodgkin lymphoma. Each patient's relapse followed autologous stem cell transplantation, and brentuximab vedotin exposure varied. Findings of the study overall: Complete responders showed a baseline diversity that resembled the diversity of newly diagnosed patients.

The receptor's source is a human donor with classical Hodgkin lymphoma. The J gene is TRBJ2-3, the V gene TRBV28; D perhaps matches TRBD2 (5 bases). The starting material was peripheral blood mononuclear cells (PBMCs), obtained at baseline. CDR3 loop: CASSFLSGTDTQYF. In DNA form, the CDR3 reads TGTGCCAGCAGTTTTCTTAGCGGCACAGATACGCAGTATTTT.